This T cell receptor beta chain was recorded in a study of cytomegalovirus exposure and HLA in healthy donors. This clone was recorded only once. Its specificity is not known. The PCR made use of 60 Vbeta and 13 Jbeta primers. Assay: immunoSEQ multiplex PCR; the TCRdb copy retains only in-frame clones and omits some. The sample includes 150,000 to 200,000 clones, around 75% seen only once; the top ten take about 1.6%. After removal of 8 bases from V and 10 bases from J, the junction contained 8 bases not matched to a gene. The CDR3 length is 13 residues. Germline V gene data show CDR1 as SNHLY and CDR2 as FYNNEI. The study, taken as a whole, reports: Of the V segments, some could not be distinguished, including TRBV6-2 and TRBV6-3, and were excluded.

The chain combines TRBV2 with TRBJ1-6; 7 bases align to TRBD1. The clonotype was recovered from a woman aged 45-65 years in good health and CMV-seronegative. Sequencing was done on a sample of PBMCs. As DNA, the CDR3 is TGTGCCAGCGCCGGAGACAGGGCATCACCCCTCCACTTT. Translation gives CASAGDRASPLHF.